This entry describes one TCR beta chain. What it binds is unknown. The data belong to a study of blood T cells in healthy people across ages. Study-level points and caveats: Older age went with lower TCR beta diversity per million T cells, in a roughly linear way. Estimates drawn from one million T cells were deemed to understate diversity.

The use of a sample-barcoded 5' primer and a J-beta primer mix characterized a second PCR of 7 to 11 cycles. Each cDNA molecule was tagged by a template-switch adaptor with 12 random nucleotides. TCRdb itself ran the 5' RACE reads through MiXCR, one entry per CDR3 protein. The repertoire holds around 790,000 distinct CDR3 sequences, with roughly 44% as singletons. The V gene's germline CDR1 is SGDLS and CDR2 YYNGEE. V was shortened by 0 bases and J by 5 bases, with 11 bases between the two germline ends. The CDR3 is 14 amino acids. The chain couples TRBV9 to TRBJ2-5; D possibly matches TRBD1 or TRBD2 (5 bases each). The sample consisted of blood. This receptor was identified in a man aged 55 to 69 in good health. This CDR3 reads CASSVGWGTETQYF. The CDR3 region has the DNA TGTGCCAGCAGCGTAGGTTGGGGGACGGAGACCCAGTACTTC.